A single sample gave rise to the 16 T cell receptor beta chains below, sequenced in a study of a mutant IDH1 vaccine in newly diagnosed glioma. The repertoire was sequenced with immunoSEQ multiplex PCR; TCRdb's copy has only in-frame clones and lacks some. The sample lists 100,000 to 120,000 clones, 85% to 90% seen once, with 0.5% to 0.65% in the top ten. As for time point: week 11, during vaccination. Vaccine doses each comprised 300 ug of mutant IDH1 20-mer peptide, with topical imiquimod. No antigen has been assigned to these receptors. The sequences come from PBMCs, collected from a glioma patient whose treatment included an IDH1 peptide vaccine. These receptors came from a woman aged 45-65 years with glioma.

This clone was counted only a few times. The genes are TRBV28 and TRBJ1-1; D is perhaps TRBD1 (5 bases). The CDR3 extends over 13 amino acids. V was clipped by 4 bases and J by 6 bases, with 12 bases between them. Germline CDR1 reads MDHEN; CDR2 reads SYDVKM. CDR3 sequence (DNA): TGTGCCAGCAGTTCCGGGCAGGGCGCTGAAGCTTTCTTT. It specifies CASSSGQGAEAFF.

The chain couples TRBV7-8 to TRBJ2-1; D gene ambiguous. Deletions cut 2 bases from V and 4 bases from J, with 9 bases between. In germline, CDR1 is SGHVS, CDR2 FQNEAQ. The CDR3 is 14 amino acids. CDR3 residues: CASSLFVGYNEQFF. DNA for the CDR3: TGTGCCAGCAGCTTATTCGTGGGGTACAATGAGCAGTTCTTC.

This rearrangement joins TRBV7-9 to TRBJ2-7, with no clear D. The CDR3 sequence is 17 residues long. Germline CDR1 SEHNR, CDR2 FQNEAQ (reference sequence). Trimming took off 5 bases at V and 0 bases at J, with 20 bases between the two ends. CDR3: CASSPSRSSTSSYEQYF. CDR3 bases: TGTGCCAGCAGCCCCTCTCGGAGTAGTACCAGCTCCTACGAGCAGTACTTC.

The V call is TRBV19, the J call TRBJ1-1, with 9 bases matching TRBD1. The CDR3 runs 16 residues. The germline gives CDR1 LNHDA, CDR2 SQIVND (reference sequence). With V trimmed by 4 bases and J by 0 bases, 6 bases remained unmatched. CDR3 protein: CASSTAGTGMNTEAFF. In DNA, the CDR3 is TGTGCCAGTAGTACAGCTGGGACAGGGATGAACACTGAAGCTTTCTTT.

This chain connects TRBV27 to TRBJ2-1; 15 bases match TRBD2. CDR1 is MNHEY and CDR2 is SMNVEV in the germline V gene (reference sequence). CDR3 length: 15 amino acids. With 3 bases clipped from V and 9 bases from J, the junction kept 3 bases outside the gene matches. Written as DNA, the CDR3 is TGTGCCAGCAGTTTCGGGGGACTAGCGGGAGGTGAGCAGTTCTTC. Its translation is CASSFGGLAGGEQFF.

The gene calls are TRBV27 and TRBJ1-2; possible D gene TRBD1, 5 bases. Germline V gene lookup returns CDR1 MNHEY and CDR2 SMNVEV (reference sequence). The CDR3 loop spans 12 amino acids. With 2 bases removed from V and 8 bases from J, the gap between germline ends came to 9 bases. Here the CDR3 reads CASSLRGLGYTF. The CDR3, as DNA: TGTGCCAGCAGTTTAAGGGGTTTGGGCTACACCTTC.

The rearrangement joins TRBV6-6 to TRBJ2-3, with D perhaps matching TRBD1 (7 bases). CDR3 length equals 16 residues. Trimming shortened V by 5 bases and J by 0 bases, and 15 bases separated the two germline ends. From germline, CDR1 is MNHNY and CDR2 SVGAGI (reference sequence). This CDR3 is CASSIPQGTSTDTQYF. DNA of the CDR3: TGTGCCAGCAGTATCCCACAGGGGACTAGCACAGATACGCAGTATTTT.

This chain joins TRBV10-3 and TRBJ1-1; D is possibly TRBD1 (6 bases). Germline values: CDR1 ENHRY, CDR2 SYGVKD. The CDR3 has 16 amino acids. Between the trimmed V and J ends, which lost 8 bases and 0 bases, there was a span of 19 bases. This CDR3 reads CAIGLDPRDMNTEAFF. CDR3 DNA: TGTGCCATCGGGCTCGACCCCCGGGACATGAACACTGAAGCTTTCTTT.

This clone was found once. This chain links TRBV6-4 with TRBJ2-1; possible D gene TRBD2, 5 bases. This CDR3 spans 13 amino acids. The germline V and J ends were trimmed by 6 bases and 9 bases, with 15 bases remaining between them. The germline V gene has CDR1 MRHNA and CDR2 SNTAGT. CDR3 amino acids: CASSLTRLGEQFF. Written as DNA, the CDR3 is TGTGCCAGCAGCCTTACTAGATTGGGTGAGCAGTTCTTC.

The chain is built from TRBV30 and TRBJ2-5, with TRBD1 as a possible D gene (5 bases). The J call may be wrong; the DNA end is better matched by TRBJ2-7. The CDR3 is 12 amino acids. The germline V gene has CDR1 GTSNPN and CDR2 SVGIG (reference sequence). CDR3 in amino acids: CAWAGWSYEQYF. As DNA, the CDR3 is TGTGCCTGGGCAGGGTGGTCCTACGAGCAGTACTTC.

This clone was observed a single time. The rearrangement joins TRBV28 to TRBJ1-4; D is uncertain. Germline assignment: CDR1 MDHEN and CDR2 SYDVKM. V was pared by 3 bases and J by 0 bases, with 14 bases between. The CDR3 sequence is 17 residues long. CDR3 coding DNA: TGTGCCAGCAGTTTGGGGAAGAATCTTGCAACTAATGAAAAACTGTTTTTT. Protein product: CASSLGKNLATNEKLFF.

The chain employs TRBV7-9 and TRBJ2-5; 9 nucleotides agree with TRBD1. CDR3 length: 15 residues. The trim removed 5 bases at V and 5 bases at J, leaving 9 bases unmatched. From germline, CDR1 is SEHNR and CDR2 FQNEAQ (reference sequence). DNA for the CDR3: TGTGCCAGCAGCCCCCGGACAGGGGAGGGGGAGACCCAGTACTTC. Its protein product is CASSPRTGEGETQYF.

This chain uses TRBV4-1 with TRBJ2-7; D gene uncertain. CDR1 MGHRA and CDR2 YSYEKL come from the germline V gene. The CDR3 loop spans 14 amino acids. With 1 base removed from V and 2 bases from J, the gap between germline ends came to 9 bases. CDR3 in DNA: TGCGCCAGCAGCCAAGCTGTCTTAGCCTACGAGCAGTACTTC. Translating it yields CASSQAVLAYEQYF.

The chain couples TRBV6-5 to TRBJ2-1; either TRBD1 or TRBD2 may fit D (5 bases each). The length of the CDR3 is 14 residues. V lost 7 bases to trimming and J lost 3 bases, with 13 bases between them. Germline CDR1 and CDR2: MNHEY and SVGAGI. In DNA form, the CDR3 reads TGTGCCAGCAAAGAGGGGCCCTTCTACAATGAGCAGTTCTTC. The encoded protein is CASKEGPFYNEQFF.

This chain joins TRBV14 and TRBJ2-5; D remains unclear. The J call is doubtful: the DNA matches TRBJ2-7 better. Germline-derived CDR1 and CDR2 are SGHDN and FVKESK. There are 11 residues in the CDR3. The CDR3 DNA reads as TGTGCCAGCAGCCAAGGCCCCGAGCAGTACTTC. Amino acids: CASSQGPEQYF.

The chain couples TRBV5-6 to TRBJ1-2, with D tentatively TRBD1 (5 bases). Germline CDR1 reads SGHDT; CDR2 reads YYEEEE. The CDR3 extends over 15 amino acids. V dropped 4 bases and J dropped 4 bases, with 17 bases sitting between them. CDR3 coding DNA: TGTGCCAGCAGCCCAGTGACAGTGCCTGTCTATGGCTACACCTTC. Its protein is CASSPVTVPVYGYTF.